This T cell receptor (beta chain) was recovered during a study of blood T cell repertoires in COVID-19 (dated by TCRdb to about 2020). Looking at the study overall: The collaborator samples originated in the United States, Italy and Spain and spanned the acute and convalescent phases of COVID-19. The sample metadata nearly always contained a de-identified subject ID, COVID-19 status, age in years and sex. The material from the prospective study consisted of cDNA or gDNA derived from T cells, B-cell-depleted T cells, or PBMCs. The samples were drawn from the first 160 participants of the ongoing ImmuneRACE study and from more than 1,000 subjects provided by 6 global collaborators. The dataset comprised deeply sampled blood TCRbeta repertoires from subjects exposed to, actively infected with, or recovered from COVID-19. Where HLA class I and class II types were available, the types were taken from metadata supplied by the sample provider, not from assay-based typing. The repertoires were released in a freely available public database intended as a resource for research on the immune response to SARS-CoV-2.

With respect to this clone: Its cognate antigen has yet to be identified. No quality values exist for individual bases; no much larger clone is one base distant.

Collaborating institutions collected whole blood in K2EDTA tubes following their own protocols. Collaborator samples were shipped for TCRbeta analysis as frozen whole blood, isolated PBMCs, or DNA extracted from either sample type. Beyond this particular receptor, the publication reports: The amount of clinical and demographic metadata varied by source and participant and was provided uncurated.

TCRbeta CDR3 regions were amplified from genomic DNA using the immunoSEQ Assay, a bias-controlled multiplex PCR. The study's own analysis went as follows. The number of nucleated cells in each sample was estimated from the amplification of reference gene primers within the assay. Sequence reads were collapsed and filtered to measure the absolute abundance of every unique TCRbeta CDR3 rearrangement. For each sample, productive Simpson clonality was calculated as the square root of Simpson's diversity index over productive rearrangements. TCRdb obtained this table from immuneACCESS and retained in-frame rearrangements with V and J assigned. These tables miss some clones; where compared with another copy, unresolved V genes account for less than half of the shortfall, and the remainder is unexplained. V and J calls and clone size are given by that table; D and trimming were obtained from the DNA. The sample data list 95,000 to 150,000 clones, and roughly 88% of these were observed just once. About 4.5% of the sample lies in the top ten.

V gives up 0 bases and J gives up 7 bases, and the segment between their germline ends measures 7 bases. The CDR3 spans 12 residues, from the cysteine through the phenylalanine. The sequence is cut down to CDR3 DNA, 36 bases in frame from base 1. According to the germline V gene (reference sequence), CDR1 reads LNHDA and CDR2 reads SQIVND. The chain links TRBV19 with TRBJ2-7; the D gene is possibly TRBD2, with 6 bases matching. The source is a middle-aged man with acute or convalescent COVID-19. Sequencing input: peripheral blood. The CDR3 reads as follows: CASSIDGREQYF. The DNA sequence is as follows: TGTGCCAGTAGTATAGACGGGAGAGAGCAGTACTTC. This CDR3, with the reference TRBV19 and TRBJ2-7 proteins standing in past its ends, gives the full variable domain DGGITQSPKYLFRKEGQNVTLSCEQNLNHDAMYWYRQDPGQGLRLIYYSQIVNDFQKGDIAEGYSVSREKKESFPLTVTSAQKNPTAFYLCASSIDGREQYFGPGTRLTVT.